Listed below are T cell receptor beta chains from one sample, sequenced in a study of blood T cell repertoires in COVID-19. The assay was immunoSEQ multiplex PCR, and TCRdb's table has in-frame clones only and misses some. The repertoire consists of 200,000 to 250,000 clones, with about 89% occurring once and the leading ten covering under 7.5%. Sequencing was carried out using peripheral blood. These receptors all stem from a man in his sixties who had recovered from COVID-19. CDR3s include the opening cysteine and the closing phenylalanine or tryptophan. A D gene is named only where the DNA matches it firmly. Expanded clones get a size class; other rows say once, few or many, or leave the size out.

V,length,J,size,D,DNA,CDR3
TRBV27,13,TRBJ2-7,-,-,TGTGCCAGCAGTTTCCGCAGGGTTCACGAGCAGTACTTC,CASSFRRVHEQYF
TRBV27,14,TRBJ2-1,-,-,TGTGCCAGCAGTTTATCGGGGGGGCTCGGTGAGCAGTTCTTC,CASSLSGGLGEQFF
TRBV7-3,15,TRBJ2-1,once,TRBD2,TGTGCCAGCAGCTTACTAGCGGGATATACTGGTGAGCAGTTCTTC,CASSLLAGYTGEQFF
TRBV27,14,TRBJ2-7,-,TRBD1,TGTGCCAGCAGTCCGCGGACAGGGGGCAGCGAGCAGTACTTC,CASSPRTGGSEQYF
TRBV27,19,TRBJ1-5,-,-,TGTGCCAGCAGTTCGCACCCCCCTCGCAGGGGTGGAAGCAATCAGCCCCAGCATTTT,CASSSHPPRRGGSNQPQHF
TRBV20-1,13,TRBJ2-4,-,-,TGCAGTGCTAGTCCCCCCTTCGGAAACATTCAGTACTTC,CSASPPFGNIQYF
TRBV6-6,16,TRBJ2-7,-,TRBD2,TGTGCCAGCAGTTACCTGACTAGCGGGAGGCTCTACGAGCAGTACTTC,CASSYLTSGRLYEQYF
TRBV2,13,TRBJ2-6,-,-,TGTGCCAGCGGGGGAGGTGGGGCCAACGTCCTGACTTTC,CASGGGGANVLTF
TRBV5-6,14,TRBJ1-1,-,-,TGTGCCAGCAGCTTGTACGCGGGGACGGGGGAAGCTTTCTTT,CASSLYAGTGEAFF
TRBV3-1/TRBV3-2,14,TRBJ2-7,-,-,TGTGCCAGCAGCGCCCGGACAGATCGCTACGAGCAGTACTTC,CASSARTDRYEQYF
TRBV5-1,13,TRBJ2-3,-,-,TGCGCCAGCAGCTTTATTGGAGGGCAAGGGCAGTATTTT,CASSFIGGQGQYF
TRBV18,13,TRBJ1-1,once,-,TGTGCCAGCTCACGTAGCCATGGTAAGGAAGCTTTCTTT,CASSRSHGKEAFF
TRBV19,14,TRBJ1-3,-,-,TGTGCCAGTAGTCCGCGACAGGCTGGAAACACCATATATTTT,CASSPRQAGNTIYF
TRBV4-1,15,TRBJ2-7,-,TRBD1,TGCGCCAGCAGCCAAGAATGGGGACAGGGTCGGGAGCAGTACTTC,CASSQEWGQGREQYF
TRBV6-2/TRBV6-3,13,TRBJ2-5,once,-,TGTGCCAGCAGTTACCTTGGCGGAGAGACCCAGTACTTC,CASSYLGGETQYF
TRBV6-5,14,TRBJ1-5,-,TRBD1,TGTGCCAGCAGCACCGGGACAGACACCCTGGCCCAGCATTTT,CASSTGTDTLAQHF
TRBV2,14,TRBJ2-1,few,-,TGTGCCAGCAGTGTCATGCCAGACCAGGGGCGAGGGTTCTTC,CASSVMPDQGRGFF
TRBV7-9,14,TRBJ2-7,-,-,TGTGCCAGCAGCTTAGGACCCCTCCGGGACGAGCAGTACTTC,CASSLGPLRDEQYF
TRBV19,16,TRBJ2-3,-,TRBD2,TGTGCCAGTTCAACCCCTCTAGCGGGGGGGACAGATACGCAGTATTTT,CASSTPLAGGTDTQYF
TRBV19,12,TRBJ2-3,-,-,TGTGCCAGTGGTTATGGCAGAGATACGCAGTATTTT,CASGYGRDTQYF
TRBV5-1,17,TRBJ2-3,-,TRBD2,TGCGCCAGCAGCTTGGCCAAGACTAGCGGCGGCACAGATACGCAGTATTTT,CASSLAKTSGGTDTQYF
TRBV7-6,15,TRBJ1-4,-,-,TGTGCCAGCAGCTCCGCAGGGTCTACTAATGAAAAACTGTTTTTT,CASSSAGSTNEKLFF
TRBV5-1,16,TRBJ2-1,-,-,TGCGCCAGCAGCTTGGGGACTTCTACATCCTACAATGAGCAGTTCTTC,CASSLGTSTSYNEQFF
TRBV9,18,TRBJ2-6,-,TRBD1,TGTGCCAGCAGCGGGCAGGGACAGGGGGCATATGGGGCCAACGTCCTGACTTTC,CASSGQGQGAYGANVLTF
TRBV9,16,TRBJ2-7,-,-,TGTGCCAGCAGCGTAGACGGTACGACAGGCTCCTACGAGCAGTACTTC,CASSVDGTTGSYEQYF
TRBV9,13,TRBJ1-2,-,-,TGTGCCAGCAGCGTTAGAGACTTCTATGGCTACACCTTC,CASSVRDFYGYTF
TRBV9,15,TRBJ2-3,-,-,TGTGCCAGCAGCTCGGTTGGAGGTCCCACAGATACGCAGTATTTT,CASSSVGGPTDTQYF
TRBV14,18,TRBJ1-1,-,-,TGTGCCAGCAGCCAAGATTGGAGAGCCAACAAAGGAGGGACTGAAGCTTTCTTT,CASSQDWRANKGGTEAFF
TRBV5-1,15,TRBJ2-1,once,TRBD1,TGCGCCAGCAGCCTGGAGGGACAGGGGTACAATGAGCAGTTCTTC,CASSLEGQGYNEQFF
TRBV27,18,TRBJ2-6,-,TRBD2,TGTGCCAGCAGTTTGAACTCAGGGAGGGGTCCTGGGGCCAACGTCCTGACTTTC,CASSLNSGRGPGANVLTF
TRBV2,17,TRBJ1-1,-,-,TGTGCCAGCAGTGAAGCGGCACAGCCTTGGTCTAAGACTGAAGCTTTCTTT,CASSEAAQPWSKTEAFF
TRBV5-5,13,TRBJ2-5,-,-,TGTGCCAGCAGCTTGCCCGGCCAAGAGACCCAGTACTTC,CASSLPGQETQYF
TRBV7-2,13,TRBJ1-2,-,-,TGTGCCAGCAGCTCCCGTTCACTCTATGGCTACACCTTC,CASSSRSLYGYTF
TRBV6-1,18,TRBJ2-4,-,TRBD2,TGTGCCAGCAGTGAAGTTCTTGGGACTAGACAATCCAAAAACATTCAGTACTTC,CASSEVLGTRQSKNIQYF
TRBV6-5,13,TRBJ2-7,-,-,TGTGCCAGCAGAGGACAGAGCTCCTACGAGCAGTACTTC,CASRGQSSYEQYF
TRBV30,17,TRBJ2-2,-,TRBD2,TGTGCCTGGAGTGTAACTAGCGGGAGGGCTGTCACCGGGGAGCTGTTTTTT,CAWSVTSGRAVTGELFF
TRBV28,14,TRBJ2-3,-,TRBD2,TGTGCCAGCAGACTAGCGGGAGGAACAGATACGCAGTATTTT,CASRLAGGTDTQYF
TRBV4-1,14,TRBJ1-2,-,-,TGCGCCAGCAGCCAAGATCACCGGGACTCGGGCTACACCTTC,CASSQDHRDSGYTF
TRBV11-2,15,TRBJ1-2,once,-,TGTGCCAGCAGAGCCACTCCCCTCGATAACTATGGCTACACCTTC,CASRATPLDNYGYTF
TRBV18,16,TRBJ2-7,-,TRBD1,TGTGCCAGCTCACTGCTTCCGGGACAGGGGGCACGCGAGCAGTACTTC,CASSLLPGQGAREQYF
TRBV2,14,TRBJ2-7,-,TRBD1,TGTGCCAGCAGTAAACAGGGGGCGGTTAGCGAGCAGTACTTC,CASSKQGAVSEQYF
TRBV7-3,14,TRBJ1-6,-,-,TGTGCCAGCAGCTTCGGGACAACTAATTCACCCCTCCACTTT,CASSFGTTNSPLHF
TRBV18,16,TRBJ2-7,-,TRBD2,TGTGCCAGCTCACCTCAAAGACTAGCGGGGGAATACGAGCAGTACTTC,CASSPQRLAGEYEQYF
TRBV3-1/TRBV3-2,14,TRBJ2-1,-,-,TGTGCCAGCAGCCAAGCCGACAGACACAATGAGCAGTTCTTC,CASSQADRHNEQFF
TRBV7-9,13,TRBJ2-7,-,TRBD2,TGTGCCTACGACCCGGGGACTATCTACGAGCAGTACTTC,CAYDPGTIYEQYF
TRBV4-3,17,TRBJ2-3,-,TRBD1,TGCGCCAGCAGCCAAGACAAGGGAAAGGGGGCGGCAGATACGCAGTATTTT,CASSQDKGKGAADTQYF
TRBV5-1,16,TRBJ2-5,-,TRBD1,TGCGCCAGCAGCTTGGGGGACAGGGGTCGGCAAGAGACCCAGTACTTC,CASSLGDRGRQETQYF
TRBV29-1,14,TRBJ2-1,-,-,TGCAGCGCCGTGGGGCAGGGGATGTTCAATGAGCAGTTCTTC,CSAVGQGMFNEQFF
TRBV6-5,14,TRBJ2-5,-,-,TGTGCCAGCAGTTACGGCAGGGCTAGAGAGACCCAGTACTTC,CASSYGRARETQYF
TRBV11-2,14,TRBJ2-7,-,TRBD1,TGTGCCAGCACCGGGACAGGGGTGTCCTACGAGCAGTACTTC,CASTGTGVSYEQYF